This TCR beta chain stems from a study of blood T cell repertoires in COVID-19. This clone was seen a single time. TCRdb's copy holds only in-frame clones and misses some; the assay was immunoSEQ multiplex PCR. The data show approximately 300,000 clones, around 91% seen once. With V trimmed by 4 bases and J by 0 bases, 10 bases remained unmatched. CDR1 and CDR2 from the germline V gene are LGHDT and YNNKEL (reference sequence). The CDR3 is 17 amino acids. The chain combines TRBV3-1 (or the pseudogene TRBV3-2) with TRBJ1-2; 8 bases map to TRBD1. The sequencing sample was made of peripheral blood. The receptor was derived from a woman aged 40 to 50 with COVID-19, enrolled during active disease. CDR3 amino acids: CASSLGTGGTTNYGYTF. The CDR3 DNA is TGTGCCAGCAGCCTAGGGACAGGCGGAACTACTAACTATGGCTACACCTTC.